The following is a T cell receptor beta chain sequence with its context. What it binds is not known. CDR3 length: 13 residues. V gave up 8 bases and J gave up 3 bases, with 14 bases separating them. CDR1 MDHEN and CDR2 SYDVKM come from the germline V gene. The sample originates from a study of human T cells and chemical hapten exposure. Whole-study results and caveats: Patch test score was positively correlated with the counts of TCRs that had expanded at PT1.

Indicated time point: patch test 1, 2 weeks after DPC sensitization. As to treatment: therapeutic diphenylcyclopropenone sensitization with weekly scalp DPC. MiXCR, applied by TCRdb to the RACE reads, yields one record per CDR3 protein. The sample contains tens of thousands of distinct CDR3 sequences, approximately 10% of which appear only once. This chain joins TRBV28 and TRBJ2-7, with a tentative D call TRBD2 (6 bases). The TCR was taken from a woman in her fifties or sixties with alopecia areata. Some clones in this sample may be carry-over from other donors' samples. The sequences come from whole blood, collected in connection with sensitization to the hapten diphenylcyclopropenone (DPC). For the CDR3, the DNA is TGTGCCAGCGAGAGGCGGGAAAACTACGAGCAGTACTTC. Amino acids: CASERRENYEQYF.